What follows is one TCR beta chain and its context. The antigen is unknown. These data come from a study of Ad26.COV2.S vaccination and SARS-CoV-2 variants. Whole-study results and caveats: Analyses of TCR breadth and depth may have underestimated total T cell responses. Spike-specific TCR breadth in vaccine recipients exceeded that seen in placebo recipients. Similar non-spike TCR breadth was observed in recipients of vaccine and of placebo. Considerable breadth of spike-specific CD8+ and CD4+ T cell responses has reportedly been documented following vaccination.

TCRdb's table, derived via immunoSEQ multiplex PCR, lists solely in-frame clones and lacks some. The sample consists of more than 120,000 clones, more than 80% of them appearing once. The receptor was derived from a human donor who had recovered from COVID-19. The sample in question was peripheral blood, obtained after recovery from COVID-19.

CDR3 region: CASGSPGLATDTQYF. CDR3 coding DNA: TGTGCTAGTGGTTCCCCGGGACTAGCAACAGATACGCAGTATTTT. V gene TRBV12-5 combines with J gene TRBJ2-3; 9 bases fit TRBD2. Germline trimming cut 4 bases from V and 3 bases from J; bases unmatched to any gene: 5. The V gene's germline CDR1 is LGHNT and CDR2 FRNRAP. This CDR3 is built from 15 residues.